This T cell receptor (beta chain) was captured in a study of radiotherapy plus CTLA-4 blockade in lung cancer. For the study at large: Objective responses were documented in roughly 20% of patients, with disease control in around 31%.

Study observations and caveats: After treatment with radiotherapy plus ipilimumab, TCR clones that came from the tumor expanded in blood. Reports identified early blood T cell clone dynamics, with interferon-beta, as the best response predictor.

The CDR3 extends over 18 amino acids. The trim removed 3 bases at V and 5 bases at J, leaving 16 bases unmatched. Germline CDR1 SGHAT, CDR2 FQNNGV. Note on this clone: As yet, its antigen is unknown.

Receiving focal radiation plus CTLA-4 blockade with ipilimumab were patients who had chemo-refractory metastatic non-small-cell lung cancer. This table comes from immunoSEQ multiplex PCR, and its TCRdb copy is limited to in-frame clones, with some not included. The profile shows roughly 50,000 clones, approximately 76% of them singletons. Material: peripheral blood, obtained from a patient treated with radiotherapy plus ipilimumab. The V gene is TRBV11-2, the J gene TRBJ1-1; 9 nucleotides agree with TRBD1. The source is a human donor with non-small cell lung cancer who had stable disease on radiotherapy plus ipilimumab. For the CDR3, the DNA is TGTGCCAGCAGCTTTCGGCCCCCACTTGGACAGGGGAGAACTGAAGCTTTCTTT. Its protein product is CASSFRPPLGQGRTEAFF.